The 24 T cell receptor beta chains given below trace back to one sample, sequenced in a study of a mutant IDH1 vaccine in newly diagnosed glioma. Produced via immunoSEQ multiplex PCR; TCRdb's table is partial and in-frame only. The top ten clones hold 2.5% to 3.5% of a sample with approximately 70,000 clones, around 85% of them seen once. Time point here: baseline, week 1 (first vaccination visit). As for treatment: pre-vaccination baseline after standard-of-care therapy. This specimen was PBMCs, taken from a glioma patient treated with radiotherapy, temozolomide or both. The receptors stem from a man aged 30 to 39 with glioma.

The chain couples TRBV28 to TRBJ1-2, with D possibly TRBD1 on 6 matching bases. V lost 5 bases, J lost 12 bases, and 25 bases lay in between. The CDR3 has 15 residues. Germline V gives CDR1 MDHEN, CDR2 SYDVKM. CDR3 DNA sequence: TGTGCCAGCAGTCCGCCTTACAGGGCCTCCAGGTTTCACACCTTC. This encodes CASSPPYRASRFHTF.

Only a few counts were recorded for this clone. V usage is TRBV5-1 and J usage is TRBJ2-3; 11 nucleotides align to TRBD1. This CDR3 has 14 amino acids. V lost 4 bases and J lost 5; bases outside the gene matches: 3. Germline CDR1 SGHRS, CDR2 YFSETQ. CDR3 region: CASSVDRGQDTQYF. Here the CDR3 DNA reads TGCGCCAGCAGCGTGGACAGGGGGCAAGATACGCAGTATTTT.

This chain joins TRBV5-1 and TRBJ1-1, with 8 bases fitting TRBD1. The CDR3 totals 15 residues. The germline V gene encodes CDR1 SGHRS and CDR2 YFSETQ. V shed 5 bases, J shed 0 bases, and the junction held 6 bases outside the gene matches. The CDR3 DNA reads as TGCGCCAGCAGTACCCGGACAGGGTTGAACACTGAAGCTTTCTTT. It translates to CASSTRTGLNTEAFF.

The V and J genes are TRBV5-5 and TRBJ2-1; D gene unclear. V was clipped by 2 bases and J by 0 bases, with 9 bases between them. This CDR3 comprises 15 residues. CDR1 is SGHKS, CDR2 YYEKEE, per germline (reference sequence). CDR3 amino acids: CASSLGRSSYNEQFF. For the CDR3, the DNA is TGTGCCAGCAGCTTAGGCAGGTCCTCCTACAATGAGCAGTTCTTC.

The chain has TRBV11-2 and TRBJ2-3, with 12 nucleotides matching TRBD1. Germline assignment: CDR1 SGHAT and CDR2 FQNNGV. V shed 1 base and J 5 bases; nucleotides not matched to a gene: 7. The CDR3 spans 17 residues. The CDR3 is CASSLAHRDRGRDTQYF. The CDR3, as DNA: TGTGCCAGCAGCTTAGCCCACCGGGACAGGGGGCGAGATACGCAGTATTTT.

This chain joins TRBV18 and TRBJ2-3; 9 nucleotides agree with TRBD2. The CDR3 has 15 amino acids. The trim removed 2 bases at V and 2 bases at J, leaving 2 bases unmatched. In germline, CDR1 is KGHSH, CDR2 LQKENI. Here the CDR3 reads CASSPGGLATDTQYF. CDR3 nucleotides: TGTGCCAGCTCACCAGGGGGACTAGCCACAGATACGCAGTATTTT. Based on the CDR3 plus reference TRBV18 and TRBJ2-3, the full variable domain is NAGVMQNPRHLVRRRGQEARLRCSPMKGHSHVYWYRQLPEEGLKFMVYLQKENIIDESGMPKERFSAEFPKEGPSILRIQQVVRGDSAAYFCASSPGGLATDTQYFGPGTRLTVL.

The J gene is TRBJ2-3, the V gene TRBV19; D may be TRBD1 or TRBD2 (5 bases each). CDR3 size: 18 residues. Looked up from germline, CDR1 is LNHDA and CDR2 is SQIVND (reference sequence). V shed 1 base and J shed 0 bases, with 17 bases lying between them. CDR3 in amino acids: CASSIVSRGASSTDTQYF. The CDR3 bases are TGTGCCAGTAGTATAGTGTCCCGAGGGGCCTCTAGCACAGATACGCAGTATTTT. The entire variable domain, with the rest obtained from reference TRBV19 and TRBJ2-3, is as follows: DGGITQSPKYLFRKEGQNVTLSCEQNLNHDAMYWYRQDPGQGLRLIYYSQIVNDFQKGDIAEGYSVSREKKESFPLTVTSAQKNPTAFYLCASSIVSRGASSTDTQYFGPGTRLTVL.

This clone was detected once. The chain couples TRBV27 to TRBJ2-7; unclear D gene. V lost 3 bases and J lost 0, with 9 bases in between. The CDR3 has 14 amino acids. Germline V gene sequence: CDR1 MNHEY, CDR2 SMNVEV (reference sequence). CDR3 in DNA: TGTGCCAGCAGTTTGGGTGCCCTCTCCTACGAGCAGTACTTC. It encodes CASSLGALSYEQYF.

The CDR3 coding sequence is TGTGCCAGCTCACCACGGACAGGGGAAGGAAACACCATATATTTT. Translated, it gives CASSPRTGEGNTIYF. The rearrangement joins TRBV18 to TRBJ1-3; 9 nucleotides match TRBD1. V lost 1 base to trimming and J lost 4 bases; unmatched junction nucleotides: 2. The CDR3 has 15 residues. The germline V gene has CDR1 KGHSH and CDR2 LQKENI.

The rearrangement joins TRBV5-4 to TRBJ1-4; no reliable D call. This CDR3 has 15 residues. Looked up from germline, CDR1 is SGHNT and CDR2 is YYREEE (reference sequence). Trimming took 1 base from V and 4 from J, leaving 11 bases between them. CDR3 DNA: TGTGCCAGCAGCTTGATGGAAGGTGGTAATGAAAAACTGTTTTTT. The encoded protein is CASSLMEGGNEKLFF.

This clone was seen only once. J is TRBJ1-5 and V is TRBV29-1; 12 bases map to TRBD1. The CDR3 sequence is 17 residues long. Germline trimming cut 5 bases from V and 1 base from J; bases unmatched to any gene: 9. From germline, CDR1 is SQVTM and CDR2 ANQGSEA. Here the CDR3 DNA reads TGCAGCGTTCTGACGGGACAGGGGGCGGGGAGCAATCAGCCCCAGCATTTT. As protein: CSVLTGQGAGSNQPQHF.

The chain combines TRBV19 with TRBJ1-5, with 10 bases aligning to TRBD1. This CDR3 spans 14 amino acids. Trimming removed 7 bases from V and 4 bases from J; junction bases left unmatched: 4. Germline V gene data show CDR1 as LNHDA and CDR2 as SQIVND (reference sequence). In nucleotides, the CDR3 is TGTGCCAGTATGGGACAGGGGCAAAATCAGCCCCAGCATTTT. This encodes CASMGQGQNQPQHF.

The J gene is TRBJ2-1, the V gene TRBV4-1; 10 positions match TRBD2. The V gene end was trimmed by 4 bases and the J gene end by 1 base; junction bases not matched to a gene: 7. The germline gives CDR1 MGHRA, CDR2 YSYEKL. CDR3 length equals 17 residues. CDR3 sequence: CASSRTGLADSYNEQFF. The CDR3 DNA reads TGCGCCAGCAGCCGGACCGGACTAGCGGATTCCTACAATGAGCAGTTCTTC.

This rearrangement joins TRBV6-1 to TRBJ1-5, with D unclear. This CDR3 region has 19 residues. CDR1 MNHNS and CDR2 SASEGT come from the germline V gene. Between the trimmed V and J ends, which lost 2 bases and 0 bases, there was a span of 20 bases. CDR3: CASSEREELRSYSNQPQHF. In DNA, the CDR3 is TGTGCCAGCAGTGAAAGGGAGGAATTACGGTCCTATAGCAATCAGCCCCAGCATTTT.

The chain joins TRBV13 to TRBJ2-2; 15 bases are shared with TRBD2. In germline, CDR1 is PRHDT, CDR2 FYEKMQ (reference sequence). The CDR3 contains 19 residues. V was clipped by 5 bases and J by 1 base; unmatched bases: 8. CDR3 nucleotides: TGTGCCAGCAGCCCAGGGACTAGCGGGGGGACTTTGAACACCGGGGAGCTGTTTTTT. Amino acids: CASSPGTSGGTLNTGELFF.

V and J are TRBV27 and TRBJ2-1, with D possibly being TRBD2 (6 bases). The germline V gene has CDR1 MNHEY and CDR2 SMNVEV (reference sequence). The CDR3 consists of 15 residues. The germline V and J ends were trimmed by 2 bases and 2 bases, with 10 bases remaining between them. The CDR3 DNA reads TGTGCCAGCAGTTTACTAGCGAGTACCTACAATGAGCAGTTCTTC. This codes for CASSLLASTYNEQFF.

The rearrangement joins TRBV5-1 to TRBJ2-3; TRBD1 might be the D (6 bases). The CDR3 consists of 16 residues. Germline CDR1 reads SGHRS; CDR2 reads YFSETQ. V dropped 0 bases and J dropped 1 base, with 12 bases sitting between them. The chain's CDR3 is CASSLVGRQGTDTQYF. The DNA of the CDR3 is TGCGCCAGCAGCTTGGTGGGCAGACAGGGCACAGATACGCAGTATTTT. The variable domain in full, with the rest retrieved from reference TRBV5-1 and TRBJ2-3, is KAGVTQTPRYLIKTRGQQVTLSCSPISGHRSVSWYQQTPGQGLQFLFEYFSETQRNKGNFPGRFSGRQFSNSRSEMNVSTLELGDSALYLCASSLVGRQGTDTQYFGPGTRLTVL.

The CDR3 nucleotides read TGTGCCAGCAGTGAGTATGGGACAGGGGCCTACAATGAGCAGTTCTTC. Encoded protein: CASSEYGTGAYNEQFF. The rearrangement links TRBV25-1 to TRBJ2-1, with 10 positions matching TRBD1. The CDR3 sequence is 16 residues long. Germline assignment: CDR1 MGHDK and CDR2 SYGVNS. V gave up 3 bases and J gave up 2 bases; unmatched junction bases: 4.

This CDR3 is CASSIVTFSYNSPLHF. CDR3 DNA sequence: TGTGCCAGTAGTATCGTGACGTTCTCCTATAATTCACCCCTCCACTTT. The chain carries TRBV19 and TRBJ1-6; D remains unclear. Germline lookup yields CDR1 LNHDA and CDR2 SQIVND (reference sequence). V lost 3 bases, J lost 0 bases, and 9 bases lay in between. CDR3 length: 16 amino acids.

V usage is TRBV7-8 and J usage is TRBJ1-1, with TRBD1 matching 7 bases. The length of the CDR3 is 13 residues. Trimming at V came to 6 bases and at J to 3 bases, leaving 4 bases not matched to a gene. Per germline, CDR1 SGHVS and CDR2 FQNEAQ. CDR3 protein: CASRRQGHTEAFF. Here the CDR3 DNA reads TGTGCCAGCAGAAGACAGGGTCACACTGAAGCTTTCTTT.

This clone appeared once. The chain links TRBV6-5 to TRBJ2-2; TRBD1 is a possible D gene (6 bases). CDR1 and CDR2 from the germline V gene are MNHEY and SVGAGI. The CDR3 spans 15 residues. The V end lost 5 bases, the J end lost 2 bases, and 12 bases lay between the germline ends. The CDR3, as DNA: TGTGCCAGCAGTCTCACAGGGCGAAACACCGGGGAGCTGTTTTTT. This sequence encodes CASSLTGRNTGELFF.

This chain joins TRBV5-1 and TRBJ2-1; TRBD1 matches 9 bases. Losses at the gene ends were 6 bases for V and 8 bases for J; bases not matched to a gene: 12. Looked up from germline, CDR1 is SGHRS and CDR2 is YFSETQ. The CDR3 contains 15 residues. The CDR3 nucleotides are TGCGCCAGCACCCAAAAAAGGACAGGGGCCGATGAGCAGTTCTTC. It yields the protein CASTQKRTGADEQFF.

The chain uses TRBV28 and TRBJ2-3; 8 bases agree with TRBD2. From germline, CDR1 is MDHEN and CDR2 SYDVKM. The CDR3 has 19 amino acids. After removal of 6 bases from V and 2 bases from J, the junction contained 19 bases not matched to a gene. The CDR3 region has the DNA TGTGCCAGCAGCACTACCCGCCTCGTTAGCGGGGCGGACACAGATACGCAGTATTTT. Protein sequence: CASSTTRLVSGADTDTQYF. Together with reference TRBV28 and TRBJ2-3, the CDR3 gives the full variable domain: DVKVTQSSRYLVKRTGEKVFLECVQDMDHENMFWYRQDPGLGLRLIYFSYDVKMKEKGDIPEGYSVSREKKERFSLILESASTNQTSMYLCASSTTRLVSGADTDTQYFGPGTRLTVL.

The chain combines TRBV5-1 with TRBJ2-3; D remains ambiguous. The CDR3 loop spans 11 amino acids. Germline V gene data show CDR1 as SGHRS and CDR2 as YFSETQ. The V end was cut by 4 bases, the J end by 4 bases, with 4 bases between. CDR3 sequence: CASSNSDTQYF. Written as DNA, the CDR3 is TGCGCCAGCAGCAACTCAGATACGCAGTATTTT. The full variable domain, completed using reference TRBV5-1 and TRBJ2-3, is KAGVTQTPRYLIKTRGQQVTLSCSPISGHRSVSWYQQTPGQGLQFLFEYFSETQRNKGNFPGRFSGRQFSNSRSEMNVSTLELGDSALYLCASSNSDTQYFGPGTRLTVL.